This T cell receptor (beta chain) comes out of a study of blood T cell repertoires in COVID-19. Study details: PBMCs, B-cell-depleted T cells, or T cells were the source of the cDNA or gDNA that made up the material.

The CDR3 consists of 17 residues. J lost 2 bases, V lost 3 bases, and 8 bases had no gene match. CDR1 GTSNPN and CDR2 SVGIG come from the germline V gene (reference sequence). Produced via immunoSEQ multiplex PCR; TCRdb's table is partial and in-frame only. The sample lists under 100,000 clones; 89% were seen once. The origin of this receptor is a man between 60 and 75 years old with COVID-19, enrolled during active disease. Material: peripheral blood. The gene calls are TRBV30 and TRBJ2-6, with 9 bases aligning to TRBD1. Here the CDR3 DNA reads TGTGCCTGGAGCACTCTACAGGGGGCTGCTGGGGCCAACGTCCTGACTTTC. Translation: CAWSTLQGAAGANVLTF.